The following is a TCR beta chain sequence with its context. The CDR3 loop spans 15 amino acids. V gave up 4 bases and J gave up 1 base, with 11 bases separating them. Per the germline V gene, CDR1 is KGHDR and CDR2 is SFDVKD. The sample originates from a study of blood T cell repertoires in COVID-19. At the level of the study: The samples span acute and convalescent COVID-19 from the United States, Italy and Spain. PBMCs, B-cell-depleted T cells, or T cells were the source of the cDNA or gDNA that made up the material.

Per the original methods: Scientists estimated how many nucleated cells there were by amplifying reference gene primers. Sequencing used immunoSEQ multiplex PCR; TCRdb keeps in-frame clones, though not all of them. That table furnishes V, J and clone size, whereas the DNA furnished D and trimming. The sample lists more than 85,000 clones; more than 85% were seen once. The J gene is TRBJ2-3, the V gene TRBV24-1; a possible D gene is TRBD1 (6 bases). The specimen was peripheral blood. The clonotype originates from a man aged 55-75 years with acute or convalescent COVID-19. In nucleotides, the CDR3 is TGTGCCACCAGTGACGTCAGGGGTGGCACAGATACGCAGTATTTT. The encoded protein is CATSDVRGGTDTQYF.